This T cell receptor beta chain was documented in a study of CD8 T cells in Susac syndrome. Study outcomes and limitations: As the study acknowledged, the number of individuals in its TCR sequencing and HLA analysis was relatively small.

The V end was cut by 2 bases, the J end by 5 bases, with 11 bases between. CDR1 and CDR2 from the germline V gene are SGHNT and YYREEE (reference sequence). This CDR3 spans 13 amino acids. This clonotype was observed a single time. Its cognate antigen is unknown. Random hexamers were used to reverse transcribe an amount of about 0.45 to 1 ug RNA. TCRdb analysed the immunoSEQ multiplex PCR reads with MiXCR anew, one entry per CDR3 protein. Among 250,000 to 300,000 distinct CDR3 sequences, 70% to 90% were seen once, and the ten largest hold around 0.2%. The receptor comes from a human donor with multiple sclerosis. The chain combines TRBV5-4 with TRBJ2-7; either TRBD1 or TRBD2 may supply D (5 bases each). Specimen: CD8+ T cells from PBMCs. The CDR3 nucleotides read TGTGCCAGCAGCTTTGGGGACGGTGACGAGCAGTACTTC. Amino acid sequence: CASSFGDGDEQYF. Complete variable domain (other parts from reference TRBV5-4 and TRBJ2-7): ETGVTQSPTHLIKTRGQQVTLRCSSQSGHNTVSWYQQALGQGPQFIFQYYREEENGRGNFPPRFSGLQFPNYSSELNVNALELDDSALYLCASSFGDGDEQYFGPGTRLTVT.